This T cell receptor beta chain was obtained from a study of T cells in Graves' hyperthyroidism and ophthalmopathy. The source material, RNA transcripts, was used to amplify TCR beta CDR3 regions. The study used the HTBI primer set for a first-round RT-PCR of the TCR CDR3. Using its own MiXCR run on the multiplex PCR reads, TCRdb lists one record per CDR3 protein. The table records 300,000 to 450,000 distinct CDR3 sequences, around 13% of them present only once. This clonotype was recorded many times. This clonotype was obtained from a woman aged 60-75 years with Graves' hyperthyroidism. Specimen: blood.

CDR3 amino acids: CAWSGGYQPQHF. The DNA of the CDR3 is TGTGCCTGGAGTGGAGGGTATCAGCCCCAGCATTTT. The chain has TRBV30 and TRBJ1-5; D call uncertain. Between the trimmed V and J ends, which lost 1 base and 5 bases, there was a span of 6 bases. The length of the CDR3 is 12 residues. Germline V gene lookup returns CDR1 GTSNPN and CDR2 SVGIG (reference sequence).